Listed here is a single T cell receptor beta chain. Profiled with immunoSEQ multiplex PCR; TCRdb holds only in-frame clones, not every one. The data hold 70,000 to 90,000 clones, with over 75% observed a single time. The CDR3 loop spans 16 amino acids. The germline gives CDR1 SGHRS, CDR2 YFSETQ. This specimen comes from a study of OX40 agonist ivuxolimab in advanced cancers. Whole-study context: Of mixed ages from about 20 to 90 and averaging about 60 years, the group was around 78% male.

Autoimmune disease history or systemic immunosuppression led to patients being barred. This sample comprised CD4+ or CD8+ T cells sorted from blood, obtained in a trial of the OX40 agonist ivuxolimab. This sequence originates from an adult with an advanced solid tumor such as melanoma, head and neck, liver or kidney cancer. This chain connects TRBV5-1 to TRBJ2-5; 9 nucleotides align to TRBD1. The DNA end favors TRBJ2-7, so the J call may be wrong. CDR3 sequence (DNA): TGCGCCAGCAGCTTAATGCCGGGACAGGGCGTCTCCGAGCAGTACTTC. Translating gives CASSLMPGQGVSEQYF.